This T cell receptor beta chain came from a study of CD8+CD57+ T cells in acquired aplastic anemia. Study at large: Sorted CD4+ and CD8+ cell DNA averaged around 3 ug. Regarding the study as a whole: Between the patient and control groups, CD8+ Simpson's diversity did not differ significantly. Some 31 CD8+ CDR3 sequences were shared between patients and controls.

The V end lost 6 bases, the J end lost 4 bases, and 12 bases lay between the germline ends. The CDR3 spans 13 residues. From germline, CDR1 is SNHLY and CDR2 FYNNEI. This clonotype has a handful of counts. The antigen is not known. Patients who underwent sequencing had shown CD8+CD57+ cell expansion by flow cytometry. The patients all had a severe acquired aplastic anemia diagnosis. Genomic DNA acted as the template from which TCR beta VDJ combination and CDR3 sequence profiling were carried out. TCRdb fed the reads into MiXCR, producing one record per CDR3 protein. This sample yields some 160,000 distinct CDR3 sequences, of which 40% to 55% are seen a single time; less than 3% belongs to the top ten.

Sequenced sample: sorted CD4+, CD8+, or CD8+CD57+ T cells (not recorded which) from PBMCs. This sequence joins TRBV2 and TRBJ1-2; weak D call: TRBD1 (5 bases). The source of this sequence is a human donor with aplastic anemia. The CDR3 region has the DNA TGTGCCAGCAGCAGGGAGGGCGGCTATGGCTACACCTTC. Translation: CASSREGGYGYTF.